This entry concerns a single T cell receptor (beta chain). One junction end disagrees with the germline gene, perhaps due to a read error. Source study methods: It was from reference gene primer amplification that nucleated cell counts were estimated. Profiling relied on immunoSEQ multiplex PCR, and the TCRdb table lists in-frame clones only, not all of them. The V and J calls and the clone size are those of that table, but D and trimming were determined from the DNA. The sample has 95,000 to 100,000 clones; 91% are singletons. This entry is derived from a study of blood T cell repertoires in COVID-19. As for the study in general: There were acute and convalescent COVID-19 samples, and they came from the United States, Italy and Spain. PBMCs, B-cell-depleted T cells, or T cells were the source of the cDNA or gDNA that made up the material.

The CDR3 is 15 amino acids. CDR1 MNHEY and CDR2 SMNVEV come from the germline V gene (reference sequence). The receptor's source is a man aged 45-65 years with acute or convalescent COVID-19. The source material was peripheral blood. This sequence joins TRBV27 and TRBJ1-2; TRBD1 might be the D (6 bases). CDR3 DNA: TGTGCCAGCAGCTTATCTCGGACAGTAAACTATGGCTACACCTTC. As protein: CASSLSRTVNYGYTF.